Listed below are T cell receptor beta chains from one sample, sequenced in a study of cytomegalovirus exposure and HLA in healthy donors. The method was immunoSEQ multiplex PCR; TCRdb's version includes in-frame clones alone and lacks a portion of them. The data hold 88,000 or so clones, with approximately 67% observed a single time. The sample comprised PBMCs. These receptors all come from a male donor in good health and CMV-seropositive. The CDR3 runs from the conserved cysteine through the conserved F or W. The D gene is left open where the match is weak. Clone size is shown for a subset of rows, as once, few, many or a class of expanded clone.

v_gene	abundance	d_gene	j_gene	CDR3aa	CDR3nt
TRBV28	few	NA	TRBJ1-1	CASSSFKNTEAFF	TGTGCCAGCAGTTCGTTTAAGAACACTGAAGCTTTCTTT
TRBV30	few	TRBD1	TRBJ2-4	CAWSGGTGNLAKNIQYF	TGTGCCTGGAGTGGTGGGACAGGGAATTTAGCCAAAAACATTCAGTACTTC
TRBV19	many	NA	TRBJ2-1	CASGRRSGYNEQFF	TGTGCCAGCGGCCGACGTAGCGGTTACAATGAGCAGTTCTTC
TRBV19	few	TRBD1	TRBJ2-2	CASTNRGRTGELFF	TGTGCCAGTACCAACAGGGGTCGGACCGGGGAGCTGTTTTTT
TRBV11-2	NA	TRBD1	TRBJ1-6	CASSRDRGENRSPLHF	TGTGCCAGCAGCCGGGACAGGGGGGAAAACAGATCACCCCTCCACTTT
TRBV4-2	NA	TRBD1	TRBJ2-6	CASTRQGLSPGANVLTF	TGTGCCAGCACCCGACAGGGATTGAGTCCTGGGGCCAACGTCCTGACTTTC
TRBV28	NA	TRBD1	TRBJ1-2	CASRPTGKLGDGYTF	TGTGCCAGCAGGCCGACAGGGAAATTGGGGGATGGCTACACCTTC
TRBV30	NA	NA	TRBJ2-2	CAWSGRGGELFF	TGTGCCTGGAGTGGCCGAGGAGGGGAGCTGTTTTTT
TRBV9	NA	NA	TRBJ2-3	CASADKGSTDTQYF	TGTGCCAGCGCGGACAAAGGAAGCACAGATACGCAGTATTTT
TRBV18	NA	TRBD1	TRBJ1-4	CASSPSRTGDNEKLFF	TGTGCCAGCTCGCCTTCTCGGACAGGGGACAATGAAAAACTGTTTTTT
TRBV2	few	TRBD2	TRBJ2-7	CASSFQAGGSYEQYF	TGTGCCAGCAGTTTTCAAGCGGGGGGTTCCTACGAGCAGTACTTC
TRBV5-6	once	NA	TRBJ2-1	CASSLGVYNEQFF	TGTGCCAGCAGCTTAGGGGTCTACAATGAGCAGTTCTTC
TRBV7-8	NA	NA	TRBJ1-2	CASSTQKGANYGYTF	TGTGCCAGCAGCACCCAGAAAGGGGCTAACTATGGCTACACCTTC
TRBV11-3	few	TRBD1	TRBJ2-3	CASSSDRGRGDTQYF	TGTGCCAGCAGCTCGGACAGGGGCCGGGGAGATACGCAGTATTTT
TRBV6-1	many	NA	TRBJ1-1	CASSEPDRFYTEAFF	TGTGCCAGCAGTGAACCCGACAGGTTTTACACTGAAGCTTTCTTT
TRBV7-8	NA	NA	TRBJ1-5	CASSLREGTHNSQPQHF	TGTGCCAGCAGCTTAAGAGAGGGGACTCACAATTCACAGCCCCAGCATTTT
TRBV19	NA	NA	TRBJ1-2	CASSSGYGYTF	TGTGCCAGTAGTTCGGGCTATGGCTACACCTTC
TRBV6-5	NA	NA	TRBJ1-2	CASITPGANYGYTF	TGTGCCAGCATTACCCCTGGGGCCAACTATGGCTACACCTTC
TRBV2	NA	NA	TRBJ2-2	CASSTVSAAMNTGELFF	TGTGCCAGCAGCACCGTGTCAGCGGCTATGAACACCGGGGAGCTGTTTTTT
TRBV5-4	few	NA	TRBJ2-1	CASSLHSSDEQFF	TGTGCCAGCAGCTTGCACTCCAGCGATGAGCAGTTCTTC
TRBV2	NA	TRBD2	TRBJ2-5	CASSRRARGGETQYF	TGTGCCAGCAGTCGCAGGGCACGGGGGGGGGAGACCCAGTACTTC
TRBV28	NA	NA	TRBJ1-1	CASSPPRGRGFAFF	TGTGCCAGCAGTCCCCCCCGCGGGAGGGGCTTTGCTTTCTTT
TRBV2	NA	NA	TRBJ2-3	CASSDRSDTQYF	TGTGCCAGCAGCGACAGGTCAGATACGCAGTATTTT
TRBV25-1	NA	NA	TRBJ1-2	CASSGTITAQYGYTF	TGTGCCAGCAGCGGGACAATAACGGCCCAATATGGCTACACCTTC
TRBV5-1	once	TRBD1	TRBJ2-1	CASSLARDRGSFF	TGCGCCAGCAGCTTGGCCAGAGACAGGGGTAGTTTCTTC
TRBV18	few	NA	TRBJ1-1	CASSPTGSEAFF	TGTGCCAGCTCACCTACCGGGTCTGAAGCTTTCTTT